The present T cell receptor (beta chain) was sequenced within a study of control samples from healthy donors and cancer patients. The CDR3 sequence is 15 residues long. After removal of 0 bases from V and 7 bases from J, the junction contained 2 bases not matched to a gene. Germline values: CDR1 MNHEY, CDR2 SVGAGI. Sequencing was performed with immunoSEQ multiplex PCR; in TCRdb, only in-frame clones are kept and a portion is missing. The table lists some 150,000 clones, roughly 94% of them singletons. Of note for this clone: Within the sample, other DNA sequences also encode this same CDR3.

The chain carries TRBV6-5 and TRBJ1-4; the match to TRBD1 covers 10 bases. This receptor was identified in a man aged 55 to 69 with colorectal cancer. The source material was PBMCs. CDR3 loop: CASSYSGTGVEKLFF. CDR3 bases: TGTGCCAGCAGTTACTCCGGGACAGGGGTTGAAAAACTGTTTTTT.